This TCR beta chain was retrieved from a study of control samples from healthy donors and cancer patients. CDR3 length: 15 residues. The germline CDR1 and CDR2 sequences are ENHRY and SYGVKD. The germline V and J ends were trimmed by 4 bases and 9 bases, with 16 bases remaining between them. A few counts support this clone. The table came from immunoSEQ multiplex PCR; TCRdb's copy has only in-frame clones and leaves some out. The data show 100,000 to 120,000 clones, approximately 82% seen once. This TCR derives from a young man in good health. Sequencing input: blood. The chain employs TRBV10-3 and TRBJ1-6, with D perhaps TRBD1 (6 bases). CDR3 nucleotide sequence: TGTGCCATCAGTGTATCGGGGGGGGCTGGTTCACCCCTCCACTTT. This sequence encodes CAISVSGGAGSPLHF.